Only a few counts were recorded for the clone carrying this T cell receptor beta chain. The target antigen is unknown. The data were taken from a study of cytomegalovirus exposure and HLA in healthy donors. Findings and limits, study-wide: A later analysis found common viral pathogens apparently linked to several of the most significant clusters.

Nominally healthy donors were sampled, though unrecorded immune exposures were likely. The CDR3 consists of 14 residues. CDR1 and CDR2 from the germline V gene are MNHEY and SMNVEV (reference sequence). The V segment lost 7 bases and the J segment 3 bases; nucleotides outside the gene matches: 5. The PCR contained 60 Vbeta and 13 Jbeta primers. Generated by immunoSEQ multiplex PCR, the TCRdb table keeps only in-frame clones and is missing some. The sample records 50,000 or so clones, 65% to 85% being singletons. The source of this sequence is a man aged 18 to 35 in good health and CMV-seronegative. The rearrangement joins TRBV27 to TRBJ2-1; 8 positions agree with TRBD2. What was sequenced was PBMCs. Here the CDR3 DNA reads TGTGCCAGCATGAGTAGCGGGGTCTACAATGAGCAGTTCTTC. Translation: CASMSSGVYNEQFF.